This TCR beta chain was recovered during a study of T cells in Graves' hyperthyroidism and ophthalmopathy. The sample holds many counts of this clonotype. Antigen: not known. The CDR3 sequence is 13 residues long. After removal of 7 bases from V and 7 bases from J, the junction contained 9 bases not matched to a gene. Germline V gene sequence: CDR1 MNHNS, CDR2 SASEGT. Regions amplified from RNA transcripts were the TCR beta CDR3 regions. In the first-round RT-PCR of the TCR CDR3, the HTBI primer set was used. TCRdb reprocessed the multiplex PCR reads with MiXCR, giving one entry per CDR3 protein. The sample lists approximately 400,000 distinct CDR3 sequences, about 16% occurring once. Notes on the study in general: Ophthalmopathy, as predicted by the model, came a median about six months after the prediction.

The chain has TRBV6-1 and TRBJ2-7, with 8 bases matching TRBD1. Sequencing was carried out using blood. The TCR was taken from a woman in her thirties with Graves' hyperthyroidism. The CDR3 here is CASITQGAGEQYF. CDR3 in DNA: TGTGCCAGCATTACCCAGGGGGCAGGGGAGCAGTACTTC.